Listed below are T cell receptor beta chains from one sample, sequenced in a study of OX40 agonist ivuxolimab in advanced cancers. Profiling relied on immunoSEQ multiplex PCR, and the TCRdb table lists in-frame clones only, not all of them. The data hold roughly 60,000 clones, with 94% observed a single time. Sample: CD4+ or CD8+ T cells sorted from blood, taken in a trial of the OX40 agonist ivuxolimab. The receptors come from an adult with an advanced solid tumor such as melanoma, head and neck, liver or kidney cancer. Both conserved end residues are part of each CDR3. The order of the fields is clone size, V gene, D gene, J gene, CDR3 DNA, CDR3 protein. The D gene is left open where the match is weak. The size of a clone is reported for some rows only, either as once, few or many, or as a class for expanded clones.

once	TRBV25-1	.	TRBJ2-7	TGTGCCAGCAGTGTGGGTAGCAGCTACGAGCAGTACTTC	CASSVGSSYEQYF
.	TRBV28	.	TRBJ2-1	TGTGCCAGCAGCCCAGGGGGGAGTGAGCAGTTCTTC	CASSPGGSEQFF
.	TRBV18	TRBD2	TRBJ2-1	TGTGCCAGCTCACCAAAGACTAGCGGGAGTCTGAATGAGCAGTTCTTC	CASSPKTSGSLNEQFF
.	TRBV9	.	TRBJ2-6	TGTGCCAGCAGCGTAGTGGGATTCGGGTTTGGGTCTGTGGGTTCTGGGGCCAACGTCCTGACTTTC	CASSVVGFGFGSVGSGANVLTF
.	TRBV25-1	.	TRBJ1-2	TGTGCCAGCAGTGAATATAAATATGGCTACACCTTC	CASSEYKYGYTF
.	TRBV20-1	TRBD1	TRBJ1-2	TGCAGTGCTAGCCCCCTGGACAGGGTCTTC	CSASPLDRVF
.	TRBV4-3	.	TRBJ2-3	TGCGCCAGCAGCCAAGCACAGGTTGGGTCGGATACGCAGTATTTT	CASSQAQVGSDTQYF
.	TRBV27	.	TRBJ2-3	TGTGCCAGCAGTTTAGATAGCGGCCGCACAGATACGCAGTATTTT	CASSLDSGRTDTQYF
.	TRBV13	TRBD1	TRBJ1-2	TGTGCCAGTGTTGGACAGGGTCTAGGCTATGGCTACACCTTC	CASVGQGLGYGYTF
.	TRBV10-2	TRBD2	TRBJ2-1	TGCGCCAGCAGTGAGAGCCCTAGCGGGAGTGACAATGAGCAGTTCTTC	CASSESPSGSDNEQFF
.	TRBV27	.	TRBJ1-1	TGTGCCAGCAGTTTAACCTTGTTCACTGAAGCTTTCTTT	CASSLTLFTEAFF
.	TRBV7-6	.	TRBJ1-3	TGTGCCAGCAGCCCATTCCGCCCTGACTTAGGCTCTGGAAACACCATATATTTT	CASSPFRPDLGSGNTIYF
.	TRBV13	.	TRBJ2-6	TGTGCCAGCAGCTTAGGCGGCCGCTCTGGGGCCAACGTCCTGACTTTC	CASSLGGRSGANVLTF
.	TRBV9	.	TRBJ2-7	TGTGCCAGCGGGGACCGGGATTACGAGCAGTACTTC	CASGDRDYEQYF
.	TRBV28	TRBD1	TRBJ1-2	TGTGCCAGCAGTCCGATGACAGGGACTAACTATGGCTACACCTTC	CASSPMTGTNYGYTF
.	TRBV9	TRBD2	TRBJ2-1	TGTGCCAGCAGCGTTAGCGGGAGGGACAATGAGCAGTTCTTC	CASSVSGRDNEQFF
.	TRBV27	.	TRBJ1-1	TGTGCCAGCAGTGGCAGGCTGTACACTGAAGCTTTCTTT	CASSGRLYTEAFF
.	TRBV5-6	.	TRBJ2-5	TGTGCCAGCAGCTTAGGGTGGAGAGAGACCCAGTACTTC	CASSLGWRETQYF
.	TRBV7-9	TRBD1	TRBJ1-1	TGTGCCAGCAGCTTGACAGGGGGGAACACTGAAGCTTTCTTT	CASSLTGGNTEAFF
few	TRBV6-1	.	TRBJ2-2	TGTGCCAGCAGTGTCCCCAGCCTCGTGAACACCGGGGAGCTGTTTTTT	CASSVPSLVNTGELFF
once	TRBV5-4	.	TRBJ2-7	TGTGCCAGCAGCCCCTGGGACGGATCATCCTACGAGCAGTACTTC	CASSPWDGSSYEQYF
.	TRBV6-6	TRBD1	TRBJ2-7	TGTGCCAGCATTCTCGGACAGGGGGCCCACGAGCAGTACTTC	CASILGQGAHEQYF
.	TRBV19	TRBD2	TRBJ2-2	TGTGCCAGTAGTGGCTCGGGGGGAATGACCGGGGAGCTGTTTTTT	CASSGSGGMTGELFF
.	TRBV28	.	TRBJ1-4	TGTGCCAGCATTCCCCAGGTTCGGAGTGAAAAACTGTTTTTT	CASIPQVRSEKLFF
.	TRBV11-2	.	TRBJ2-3	TGTGCCAGCAGCTTAGGCTCAGATACGCAGTATTTT	CASSLGSDTQYF
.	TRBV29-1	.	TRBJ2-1	TGCAGCGTTGTTTGGCTAGGGAATGAGCAGTTCTTC	CSVVWLGNEQFF
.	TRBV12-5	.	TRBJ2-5	TGTGCTAGTGGTTTGTCCCCCGGTCCCAGGGAGACCCAGTACTTC	CASGLSPGPRETQYF
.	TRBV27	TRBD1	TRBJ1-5	TGTGCCAGCAGTGCGGACAGGGGGCATCAGCCCCAGCATTTT	CASSADRGHQPQHF
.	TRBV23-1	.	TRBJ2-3	TGCGCCAGCATCCGCATCACAGATACGCAGTATTTT	CASIRITDTQYF
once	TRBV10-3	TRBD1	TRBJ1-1	TGTGCCATCAGTGTCAAGGGGGCGATGGGAAACACTGAAGCTTTCTTT	CAISVKGAMGNTEAFF
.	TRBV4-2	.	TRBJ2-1	TGTGCCAGCAGCCACTTCAATGAGCAGTTCTTC	CASSHFNEQFF
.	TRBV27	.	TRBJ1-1	TGTGCCAGCAGTTTCTTCGGCATTAGTGAAGCTTTCTTT	CASSFFGISEAFF
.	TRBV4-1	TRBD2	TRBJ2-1	TGCGCCAGCAGCCAAGCTCCCTCTAGCGGGAGTTTGAATGAGCAGTTCTTC	CASSQAPSSGSLNEQFF
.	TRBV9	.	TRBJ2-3	TGTGCCAGCAGCGGAGGTAGCGGCACAGATACGCAGTATTTT	CASSGGSGTDTQYF
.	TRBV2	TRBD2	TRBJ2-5	TGTGCCAGCAGGACTAGCGACACGTACCAAGAGACCCAGTACTTC	CASRTSDTYQETQYF
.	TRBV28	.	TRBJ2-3	TGTGCCAGCAGTTTTCTGAGCGGCACAGATACGCAGTATTTT	CASSFLSGTDTQYF
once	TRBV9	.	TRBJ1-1	TGTGCCAGCAGCGTAAAGGGGAACACTGAAGCTTTCTTT	CASSVKGNTEAFF
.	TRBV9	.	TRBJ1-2	TGTGCCAGCAGCGTAGGATTTGGCTACACCTTC	CASSVGFGYTF
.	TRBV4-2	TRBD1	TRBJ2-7	TGTGCCAGCAGCCCCGGGACAGCAAGCTACGAGCAGTACTTC	CASSPGTASYEQYF
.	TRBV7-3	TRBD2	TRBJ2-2	TGTGCCAGCAGCGGCTTTGGGCTAGCGGACCACACCGGGGAGCTGTTTTTT	CASSGFGLADHTGELFF